Sequencing of this T cell receptor (beta chain) was carried out in a study of spatial heterogeneity in lung cancer (dated by TCRdb to 2018 to 2020). Background on the whole study: Samples were obtained from approximately 72 patients with early-stage, untreated non-small cell lung cancer from the lung TRACERx cohort. Follow-up PBMC samples were sequenced whenever available, and the median time to follow-up was 2 to 3 years after resection. Beta-chain transcripts were consistently detected in greater numbers than alpha-chain transcripts, which likely reflected higher beta-chain transcript abundance. In the raw uncorrected reads, each unique combination of TCR and UMI appeared on average more than ten times. The study quantitatively compared TCR alpha and beta repertoires across multiple tumor regions, matched nontumor lung and blood in non-small cell lung cancer. The study linked features of the TCR repertoire to counts of nonsynonymous mutations, which were determined by whole-exome sequencing of tumor tissue. Both alpha and beta chains were TCR-sequenced in a few hundred tumor regions, approximately 68 matched nontumor lung samples and around 54 PBMC samples obtained at surgery.

This specimen's time point label, per the study, means: blood at routine non-recurrence follow-up after resection. TCR sequencing used whole RNA extracted from tumor and nontumor lung tissue, or from cryopreserved PBMC samples, without cell sorting. Patients were selected for TCR sequencing only if sufficient RNA was available from at least two tumor regions. The library was built by means of 5' RACE. The sequencer listed for this sample is NextSeq 500. To allow correction of PCR and sequencing errors, the TCR library protocol tagged every TCR cDNA molecule with a unique molecular identifier. Per the authors' processing: TCR identification, UMI-based error correction and CDR3 extraction were all carried out with Decombinator tools. Expanded TCRs were defined as those above a frequency of 2 per 1,000, corresponding to the top 1% of the tumor frequency distribution. Each repertoire was subsampled 100 times to 5,000 TCRs, after which Renyi diversity was computed with the R vegan package. CDR3 similarity networks were built from amino acid triplet string-kernel similarity, connecting CDR3s with pairwise similarity above 0.82. TCRdb handled the public reads itself, with Q25 trimming in fastp and clone calling in MiXCR, and kept productive beta chains. A single entry per CDR3 protein holds the most common genes and DNA from its merged rows. The V and J calls, along with clone size, are taken from TCRdb and not from the paper's own processing. The sample table holds tens of thousands of distinct CDR3 sequences, of which over 7.5% were seen once. Of the sample, about a fifth is held by the ten largest clones.

Results and caveats for the whole study, not just this receptor: Only around 15 patients were included in comparisons of baseline and follow-up blood repertoires. Ubiquitous expanded tumor TCRs were detected in blood more often at tumor resection than at routine follow-up. Confirming at a functional level the hypothesis that regional TCRs recognize regional mutations was considered to require additional single-cell paired TCR alpha and beta sequencing.

A note on this clonotype: Its cognate antigen has yet to be identified. No base-level quality is on record; no much larger clone is a single base apart.

Its CDR3 holds 12 amino acids, cysteine through phenylalanine. The kept DNA is CDR3 alone, 36 bases in frame from the first base. The germline V gene provides CDR1 SQVTM and CDR2 ANQGSEA. Between the V and J ends, shortened by 4 bases and 6 bases respectively, the junction contains 12 bases. Sequenced here: PBMCs, sampled at follow-up. Recombination linked TRBV29-1 to TRBJ1-2; the best D guess is TRBD1, with 5 bases matching. The receptor's source is a male donor with early-stage non-small cell lung cancer. The CDR3: CSVGGIRNGYTF. In nucleotides, the sequence is TGCAGCGTTGGGGGGATCCGAAATGGCTACACCTTC. The full variable domain, with segments outside the CDR3 supplied by the reference TRBV29-1 and TRBJ1-2 proteins, appears as SAVISQKPSRDICQRGTSLTIQCQVDSQVTMMFWYRQQPGQSLTLIATANQGSEATYESGFVIDKFPISRPNLTFSTLTVSNMSPEDSSIYLCSVGGIRNGYTFGSGTRLTVV.